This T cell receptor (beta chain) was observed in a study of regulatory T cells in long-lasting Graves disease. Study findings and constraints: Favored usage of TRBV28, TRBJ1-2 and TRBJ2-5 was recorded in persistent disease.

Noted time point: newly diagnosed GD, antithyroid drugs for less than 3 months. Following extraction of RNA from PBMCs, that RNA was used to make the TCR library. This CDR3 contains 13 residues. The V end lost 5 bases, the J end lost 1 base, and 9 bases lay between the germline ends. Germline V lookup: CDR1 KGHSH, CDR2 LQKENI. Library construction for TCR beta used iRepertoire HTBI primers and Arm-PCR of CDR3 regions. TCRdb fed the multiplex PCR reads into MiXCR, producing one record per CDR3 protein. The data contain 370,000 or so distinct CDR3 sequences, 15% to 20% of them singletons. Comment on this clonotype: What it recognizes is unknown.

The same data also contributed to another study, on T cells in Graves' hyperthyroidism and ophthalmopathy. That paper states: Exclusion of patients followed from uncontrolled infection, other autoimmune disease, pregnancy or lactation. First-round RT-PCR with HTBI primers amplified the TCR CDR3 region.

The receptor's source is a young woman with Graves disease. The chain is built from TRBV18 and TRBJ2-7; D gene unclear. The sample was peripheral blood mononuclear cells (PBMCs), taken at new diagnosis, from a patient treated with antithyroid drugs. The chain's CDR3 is CASSDLRSYEQYF. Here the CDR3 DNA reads TGTGCCAGCTCAGACCTCAGGTCCTACGAGCAGTACTTC.